These 19 T cell receptor beta chains were all obtained from the same sample, sequenced in a study of cytotoxic CD8 clonotypes in ibrutinib-treated CLL. Here immunoSEQ multiplex PCR was the method, and the copy in TCRdb shows in-frame clones only, minus some. The sample contains some 61,000 clones, around two thirds of which appear only once. Material: PBMCs, obtained after 12 months of ibrutinib treatment. The receptors were sampled from a human donor with chronic lymphocytic leukemia.

This clone came up a few times. V usage is TRBV9 and J usage is TRBJ2-2, with 10 bases identical to TRBD2. The germline V gene has CDR1 SGDLS and CDR2 YYNGEE. V lost 4 bases to trimming and J lost 6 bases; unmatched junction nucleotides: 6. The length of the CDR3 is 15 residues. The DNA of the CDR3 is TGTGCCAGCAGCACCCAGCGGGGGGGTTCCGGGGAGCTGTTTTTT. This codes for CASSTQRGGSGELFF.

V gene TRBV27 combines with J gene TRBJ2-7; 11 bases are shared with TRBD1. CDR3 size: 17 residues. V lost 2 bases to trimming and J lost 4 bases; unmatched junction nucleotides: 10. The V gene's germline CDR1 is MNHEY and CDR2 SMNVEV (reference sequence). The CDR3 spells CASSLGGQGAGGYEQYF. CDR3 coding DNA: TGTGCCAGCAGTTTAGGAGGACAGGGGGCTGGGGGGTACGAGCAGTACTTC.

The chain recombines TRBV28 with TRBJ1-1, with 9 nucleotides matching TRBD1. Losses at the gene ends were 5 bases for V and 0 bases for J; bases not matched to a gene: 4. The germline CDR1 and CDR2 sequences are MDHEN and SYDVKM. This CDR3 region has 15 residues. CDR3 loop: CASSRTGAMNTEAFF. CDR3 nucleotide sequence: TGTGCCAGCAGTCGGACAGGGGCCATGAACACTGAAGCTTTCTTT.

This clone was picked up a small number of times. The chain is built from TRBV10-3 and TRBJ1-6; 8 nucleotides line up with TRBD1. The V gene's germline CDR1 is ENHRY and CDR2 SYGVKD. The CDR3 consists of 14 residues. The J segment lost 2 bases and the V segment lost 8 bases, leaving 2 bases of the junction unmatched. CDR3 nucleotide sequence: TGTGCCATCTCGGACAGGGCCTATAATTCACCCCTCCACTTT. It codes for CAISDRAYNSPLHF.

J is TRBJ2-3 and V is TRBV5-1; TRBD2 matches 12 bases. The V gene end was trimmed by 0 bases and the J gene end by 5 bases; junction bases not matched to a gene: 4. CDR3 length: 16 amino acids. Germline V gene data show CDR1 as SGHRS and CDR2 as YFSETQ. The CDR3 DNA follows: TGCGCCAGCAGCTTGGGAGGACTAGCGGGGAAAGATACGCAGTATTTT. This gives the protein CASSLGGLAGKDTQYF.

V is TRBV7-2 and J is TRBJ2-3; 8 nucleotides agree with TRBD2. The V gene end was trimmed by 5 bases and the J gene end by 6 bases; junction bases not matched to a gene: 7. The CDR3 loop spans 14 amino acids. CDR1 SGHTA and CDR2 FQGNSA come from the germline V gene. The CDR3 DNA sequence: TGTGCCAGCAGCCTTCTTGGCGGGGGGGATACGCAGTATTTT. Encoded protein: CASSLLGGGDTQYF.

The chain joins TRBV7-8 to TRBJ1-5, with no clear D. Germline V lookup: CDR1 SGHVS, CDR2 FQNEAQ. CDR3 length equals 12 residues. The V end lost 4 bases, the J end lost 12 bases, and 13 bases lay between the germline ends. CDR3 in DNA: TGTGCCAGCAGCTCACTAGGCAGAAGCCAGCATTTT. Translated, it gives CASSSLGRSQHF. Full variable domain (remainder filled in from reference TRBV7-8 and TRBJ1-5): GAGVSQSPRYKVAKRGQDVALRCDPISGHVSLFWYQQALGQGPEFLTYFQNEAQLDKSGLPSDRFFAERPEGSVSTLKIQRTQQEDSAVYLCASSSLGRSQHFGDGTRLSIL.

V gene TRBV7-3 combines with J gene TRBJ1-1, with D possibly matching TRBD1 (6 bases). The CDR3 is 14 amino acids. CDR1 is SGHTA, CDR2 FQGTGA, per germline. V dropped 4 bases and J dropped 1 base, with 10 bases sitting between them. The CDR3 sequence is CASSSGQPNTEAFF. CDR3 nucleotide sequence: TGTGCCAGCAGCTCAGGACAGCCGAACACTGAAGCTTTCTTT.

V gene TRBV7-2 combines with J gene TRBJ2-1; D may be TRBD2 (6 bases). Deletions cut 7 bases from V and 4 bases from J, with 14 bases between. Germline assignment: CDR1 SGHTA and CDR2 FQGNSA. The CDR3 sequence is 14 residues long. CDR3 sequence (DNA): TGTGCCAGCACCTCCGGGACTGCATACAATGAGCAGTTCTTC. This sequence encodes CASTSGTAYNEQFF.

This chain uses TRBV19 with TRBJ2-7; TRBD1 matches 9 bases. The CDR3 is 15 amino acids. Trimming took 7 bases from V and 2 from J; bases not matched to a gene: 9. Per germline, CDR1 LNHDA and CDR2 SQIVND (reference sequence). The chain's CDR3 is CASTTEDRGTYEQYF. The CDR3 DNA follows: TGTGCCAGTACCACGGAGGACAGGGGTACCTACGAGCAGTACTTC. Drawing the rest from reference TRBV19 and TRBJ2-7, the complete variable domain is DGGITQSPKYLFRKEGQNVTLSCEQNLNHDAMYWYRQDPGQGLRLIYYSQIVNDFQKGDIAEGYSVSREKKESFPLTVTSAQKNPTAFYLCASTTEDRGTYEQYFGPGTRLTVT.

The J gene is TRBJ1-4, the V gene TRBV7-6; 8 nucleotides agree with TRBD1. The ends lost 2 bases at V and 6 bases at J; junction bases unmatched: 5. Germline V gives CDR1 SGHVS, CDR2 FNYEAQ. The CDR3 covers 15 residues. The CDR3 sequence is CASSLRTGRDEKLFF. The CDR3 DNA reads as TGTGCCAGCAGCTTACGGACAGGGAGGGATGAAAAACTGTTTTTT.

This rearrangement joins TRBV6-5 to TRBJ2-7; TRBD1 aligns across 9 bases. This CDR3 region has 13 residues. From germline, CDR1 is MNHEY and CDR2 SVGAGI. V lost 8 bases, J lost 5 bases, and 7 bases stayed unmatched. The CDR3 sequence: CASYRDRDHEQYF. The CDR3 DNA sequence: TGTGCCAGCTACCGGGACAGGGATCACGAGCAGTACTTC.

The chain couples TRBV7-2 to TRBJ1-4, with TRBD1 as a possible D gene (5 bases). This CDR3 region has 14 residues. Germline loops: CDR1 SGHTA, CDR2 FQGNSA. The V and J ends lost 3 bases and 5 bases respectively, with 10 bases between them. DNA of the CDR3: TGTGCCAGCAGCTTCGTGCGGGGCAATGAAAAACTGTTTTTT. This encodes CASSFVRGNEKLFF.

This sequence joins TRBV19 and TRBJ1-5, with TRBD1 identical over 10 bases. Germline V gene data show CDR1 as LNHDA and CDR2 as SQIVND (reference sequence). This CDR3 comprises 15 residues. V trimming: 10 bases; J trimming: 11 bases; junction bases outside the gene matches: 17. The CDR3 DNA reads as TGTGCCACCGGTCCGGTCGGGACAGGGGTCGGGTCCCAGCATTTT. This gives the protein CATGPVGTGVGSQHF.

This chain connects TRBV4-3 to TRBJ1-6; no firm D call. The V and J ends lost 4 bases and 0 bases respectively, with 7 bases between them. The V gene's germline CDR1 is LGHNA and CDR2 YSLEER. This CDR3 has 15 amino acids. CDR3 nucleotides: TGCGCCAGCAGCCCGGTGATCTCCTATAATTCACCCCTCCACTTT. Translating it yields CASSPVISYNSPLHF.

CDR3 coding DNA: TGCAGCGCCGACCCTCCACAGGGGGCGGCTGAAGCTTTCTTT. Residues: CSADPPQGAAEAFF. The V gene is TRBV29-1, the J gene TRBJ1-1, with 9 bases matching TRBD1. V lost 7 bases, J lost 6 bases, and 12 bases stayed unmatched. CDR3 size: 14 residues. The V gene's germline CDR1 is SQVTM and CDR2 ANQGSEA.

The CDR3 here is CASSLVERGGFNEQFF. The DNA for the CDR3 is TGTGCCAGCAGCTTAGTCGAGCGGGGAGGGTTCAATGAGCAGTTCTTC. The V gene is TRBV7-8, the J gene TRBJ2-1; 7 nucleotides align to TRBD2. This CDR3 contains 16 residues. V was clipped by 1 base and J by 6 bases; unmatched bases: 9. Germline V CDR1 and CDR2: SGHVS, FQNEAQ.

By share of the sample, this clone is medium-sized (0.01 to 0.1%). The rearrangement uses TRBV6-5 and TRBJ2-3, with D hard to call. CDR3 length equals 13 residues. The V gene lost 3 bases and the J gene lost 3 bases, with 7 bases spanning the gap. Germline assignment: CDR1 MNHEY and CDR2 SVGAGI. The CDR3 nucleotides read TGTGCCAGCAGTTATACCGAGACAGATACGCAGTATTTT. The encoded protein is CASSYTETDTQYF.

The chain couples TRBV7-2 to TRBJ1-2; D might be TRBD1 (6 bases). From germline, CDR1 is SGHTA and CDR2 FQGNSA. Deletions cut 3 bases from V and 7 bases from J, with 18 bases between. The CDR3 covers 15 residues. Here the CDR3 DNA reads TGTGCCAGCAGCTTGGTGGGGGGCGCCTTGGGTGGCTACACCTTC. Amino acid sequence: CASSLVGGALGGYTF.